These T cell receptor beta chains were read from a single sample in a study of blood T cell repertoires in COVID-19. The method was immunoSEQ multiplex PCR; TCRdb's version includes in-frame clones alone and lacks a portion of them. This sample has a few hundred thousand clones; 90% occur once, and the top ten carry about 4%. The sequenced material came from peripheral blood. Receptors originate from a woman aged 40-49 years with acute or convalescent COVID-19. The CDR3 runs from the conserved cysteine through the conserved F or W. A D gene is named only where the DNA matches it firmly. The size field is filled for only some rows; it gives once, few, many or a size class.

cdr3_aa cdr3_nt j_call d_call cdr3_length v_call clone_size
CAISEFDNSPLHF TGTGCCATCAGTGAATTCGATAATTCACCCCTCCACTTT TRBJ1-6 - 13 TRBV10-3 -
CASSQDSLIQETQYF TGCGCCAGCAGCCAGGACAGTTTAATTCAAGAGACCCAGTACTTC TRBJ2-5 - 15 TRBV5-1 -
CASSARGQFNSPLHF TGTGCCAGCAGTGCCAGAGGACAGTTCAATTCACCCCTCCACTTT TRBJ1-6 - 15 TRBV2 -
CASSDTGGTEAFF TGTGCCAGCAGTGATACAGGGGGTACTGAAGCTTTCTTT TRBJ1-1 TRBD1 13 TRBV25-1 -
CASSPTRENKPSSYNSPLHF TGTGCCAGCAGCCCGACGCGGGAGAACAAGCCGAGCTCCTATAATTCACCCCTCCACTTT TRBJ1-6 - 20 TRBV3-1/TRBV3-2 -
CASSFFLAGGRSYNEQFF TGCGCCAGCAGCTTCTTCCTAGCGGGGGGCCGCTCCTACAATGAGCAGTTCTTC TRBJ2-1 TRBD2 18 TRBV5-1 -
CASSQITGTNNEKLFF TGTGCCAGCAGCCAAATAACCGGGACAAACAATGAAAAACTGTTTTTT TRBJ1-4 - 16 TRBV7-6 -
CASSPPGGRGGGNTQYF TGTGCCAGCAGCCCCCCCGGCGGGAGGGGGGGCGGAAATACGCAGTATTTT TRBJ2-3 TRBD2 17 TRBV7-2 once
CASSPRDYLLGNTGELFF TGCGCCAGCAGCCCGCGGGACTACCTCCTTGGGAACACCGGGGAGCTGTTTTTT TRBJ2-2 TRBD2 18 TRBV4-1 -
CASSRIAGGPVNTQYF TGTGCCAGCAGCAGGATAGCGGGGGGGCCGGTGAATACGCAGTATTTT TRBJ2-3 TRBD2 16 TRBV7-2 -
CASSSTGGPGNTIYF TGTGCCAGCTCGTCGACAGGGGGCCCTGGAAACACCATATATTTT TRBJ1-3 TRBD1 15 TRBV18 -
CASTTSGGLQETQYF TGCGCCAGCACCACCAGCGGGGGTCTCCAAGAGACCCAGTACTTC TRBJ2-5 TRBD2 15 TRBV5-1 once
CASKLGQGFGELFF TGTGCCAGCAAACTGGGACAGGGGTTCGGGGAGCTGTTTTTT TRBJ2-2 TRBD1 14 TRBV6-5 -
CASSQDPGQGLSYTF TGTGCCAGCAGCCAAGATCCGGGACAGGGCCTAAGCTACACCTTC TRBJ1-2 TRBD1 15 TRBV4-2 -
CASGTGNTIYF TGTGCCAGCGGCACTGGAAACACCATATATTTT TRBJ1-3 - 11 TRBV6-6 -
CASRVCRTEAFF TGTGCCAGCAGAGTCTGCAGGACTGAAGCTTTCTTT TRBJ1-1 - 12 TRBV21-1 -
CASSARQGAYGANVLTF TGTGCCAGCAGTGCTAGGCAGGGGGCCTATGGGGCCAACGTCCTGACTTTC TRBJ2-6 TRBD1 17 TRBV6-1 -
CSARREAEAFF TGCAGTGCTAGACGGGAGGCTGAAGCTTTCTTT TRBJ1-1 - 11 TRBV20-1 -
CASRRLATGLDEQFF TGTGCCAGCCGACGGTTAGCCACTGGCCTCGATGAGCAGTTCTTC TRBJ2-1 - 15 TRBV2 -
CATSDPTGDTQYF TGTGCCACCAGTGATCCGACAGGAGATACGCAGTATTTT TRBJ2-3 - 13 TRBV24-1 -
CASSQPSSGQQFF TGCGCCAGCAGCCAACCTTCTAGCGGTCAGCAGTTCTTC TRBJ2-1 TRBD2 13 TRBV4-1 -
CASSPGGAGYGYTF TGTGCCAGCAGCCCGGGGGGCGCAGGGTATGGCTACACCTTC TRBJ1-2 - 14 TRBV11-2 -
CASSFGNTEAFF TGTGCCAGCAGCTTCGGGAACACTGAAGCTTTCTTT TRBJ1-1 - 12 TRBV5-6 few
CASRGTGRETQYF TGTGCCAGCAGGGGGACGGGGAGGGAGACCCAGTACTTC TRBJ2-5 - 13 TRBV2 -
CASSSRTSGGAREQFF TGTGCCAGCAGCTCCCGGACTAGCGGGGGGGCCCGGGAGCAGTTCTTC TRBJ2-1 TRBD2 16 TRBV7-3 -
CASSIRVAGELFF TGTGCCAGCAGCATCCGGGTAGCCGGGGAGCTGTTTTTT TRBJ2-2 - 13 TRBV6-6 -
CASSFAGVNTEAFF TGTGCCAGCAGCTTTGCAGGGGTGAACACTGAAGCTTTCTTT TRBJ1-1 - 14 TRBV27 -
CASSIVQVPTGELFF TGTGCCAGTAGTATTGTCCAGGTCCCCACCGGGGAGCTGTTTTTT TRBJ2-2 - 15 TRBV19 -
CASSLGTGGLGSPLHF TGTGCCAGCAGCTTAGGAACAGGGGGATTGGGTTCACCCCTCCACTTT TRBJ1-6 TRBD1 16 TRBV13 -
CASSRGGGVTEAFF TGTGCCAGCAGCCGTGGAGGTGGGGTCACTGAAGCTTTCTTT TRBJ1-1 - 14 TRBV4-2 -
CASSLGTGRDNEQFF TGTGCCAGCAGCTTGGGGACAGGCCGCGACAATGAGCAGTTCTTC TRBJ2-1 TRBD1 15 TRBV5-8 -
CASSFGRLIGLMNTEAFF TGTGCCAGCAGCTTTGGGAGACTGATTGGTTTGATGAACACTGAAGCTTTCTTT TRBJ1-1 - 18 TRBV7-9 -
CASRATSTDTQYF TGTGCCAGTAGAGCAACTAGCACAGATACGCAGTATTTT TRBJ2-3 - 13 TRBV19 -
CASSLDLGPNTEAFF TGTGCCAGCAGCTTGGACCTGGGGCCGAACACTGAAGCTTTCTTT TRBJ1-1 - 15 TRBV5-4 -
CASSLSPPGSNTGELFF TGTGCCAGCAGCTTATCTCCCCCGGGTTCGAACACCGGGGAGCTGTTTTTT TRBJ2-2 - 17 TRBV7-9 many
CASGEGSVGQFF TGTGCCAGCGGGGAGGGATCGGTGGGGCAGTTCTTC TRBJ2-1 TRBD2 12 TRBV2 -